The present T cell receptor (beta chain) was sequenced within a study of cytomegalovirus exposure and HLA in healthy donors. About the study: Among the roughly 380 donors who were genotyped, about 86% fell in the genetic ancestry cluster that is associated with self-reported Caucasian donors.

Remarks on this clone: As yet, its antigen is unknown.

The V gene end was trimmed by 6 bases and the J gene end by 2 bases; junction bases not matched to a gene: 2. Germline V gene lookup returns CDR1 SNHLY and CDR2 FYNNEI. The CDR3 is 13 residues long. The PCR had 60 Vbeta and 13 Jbeta primers. Sequencing used immunoSEQ multiplex PCR; TCRdb keeps in-frame clones, though not all of them. The top ten hold under 11% of the sample, which has about 150,000 clones, 65% to 70% seen once. The study, taken as a whole, reports: With high specificity and sensitivity, the classifier reportedly diagnosed cytomegalovirus status.

Material for sequencing was PBMCs. The J gene is TRBJ2-3, the V gene TRBV2; the match to TRBD2 covers 7 bases. The TCR sequence derives from a man aged 25-40 years in good health and CMV-seropositive. CDR3 bases: TGTGCCAGCAGCAGGGACTACACAGATACGCAGTATTTT. It translates to CASSRDYTDTQYF.